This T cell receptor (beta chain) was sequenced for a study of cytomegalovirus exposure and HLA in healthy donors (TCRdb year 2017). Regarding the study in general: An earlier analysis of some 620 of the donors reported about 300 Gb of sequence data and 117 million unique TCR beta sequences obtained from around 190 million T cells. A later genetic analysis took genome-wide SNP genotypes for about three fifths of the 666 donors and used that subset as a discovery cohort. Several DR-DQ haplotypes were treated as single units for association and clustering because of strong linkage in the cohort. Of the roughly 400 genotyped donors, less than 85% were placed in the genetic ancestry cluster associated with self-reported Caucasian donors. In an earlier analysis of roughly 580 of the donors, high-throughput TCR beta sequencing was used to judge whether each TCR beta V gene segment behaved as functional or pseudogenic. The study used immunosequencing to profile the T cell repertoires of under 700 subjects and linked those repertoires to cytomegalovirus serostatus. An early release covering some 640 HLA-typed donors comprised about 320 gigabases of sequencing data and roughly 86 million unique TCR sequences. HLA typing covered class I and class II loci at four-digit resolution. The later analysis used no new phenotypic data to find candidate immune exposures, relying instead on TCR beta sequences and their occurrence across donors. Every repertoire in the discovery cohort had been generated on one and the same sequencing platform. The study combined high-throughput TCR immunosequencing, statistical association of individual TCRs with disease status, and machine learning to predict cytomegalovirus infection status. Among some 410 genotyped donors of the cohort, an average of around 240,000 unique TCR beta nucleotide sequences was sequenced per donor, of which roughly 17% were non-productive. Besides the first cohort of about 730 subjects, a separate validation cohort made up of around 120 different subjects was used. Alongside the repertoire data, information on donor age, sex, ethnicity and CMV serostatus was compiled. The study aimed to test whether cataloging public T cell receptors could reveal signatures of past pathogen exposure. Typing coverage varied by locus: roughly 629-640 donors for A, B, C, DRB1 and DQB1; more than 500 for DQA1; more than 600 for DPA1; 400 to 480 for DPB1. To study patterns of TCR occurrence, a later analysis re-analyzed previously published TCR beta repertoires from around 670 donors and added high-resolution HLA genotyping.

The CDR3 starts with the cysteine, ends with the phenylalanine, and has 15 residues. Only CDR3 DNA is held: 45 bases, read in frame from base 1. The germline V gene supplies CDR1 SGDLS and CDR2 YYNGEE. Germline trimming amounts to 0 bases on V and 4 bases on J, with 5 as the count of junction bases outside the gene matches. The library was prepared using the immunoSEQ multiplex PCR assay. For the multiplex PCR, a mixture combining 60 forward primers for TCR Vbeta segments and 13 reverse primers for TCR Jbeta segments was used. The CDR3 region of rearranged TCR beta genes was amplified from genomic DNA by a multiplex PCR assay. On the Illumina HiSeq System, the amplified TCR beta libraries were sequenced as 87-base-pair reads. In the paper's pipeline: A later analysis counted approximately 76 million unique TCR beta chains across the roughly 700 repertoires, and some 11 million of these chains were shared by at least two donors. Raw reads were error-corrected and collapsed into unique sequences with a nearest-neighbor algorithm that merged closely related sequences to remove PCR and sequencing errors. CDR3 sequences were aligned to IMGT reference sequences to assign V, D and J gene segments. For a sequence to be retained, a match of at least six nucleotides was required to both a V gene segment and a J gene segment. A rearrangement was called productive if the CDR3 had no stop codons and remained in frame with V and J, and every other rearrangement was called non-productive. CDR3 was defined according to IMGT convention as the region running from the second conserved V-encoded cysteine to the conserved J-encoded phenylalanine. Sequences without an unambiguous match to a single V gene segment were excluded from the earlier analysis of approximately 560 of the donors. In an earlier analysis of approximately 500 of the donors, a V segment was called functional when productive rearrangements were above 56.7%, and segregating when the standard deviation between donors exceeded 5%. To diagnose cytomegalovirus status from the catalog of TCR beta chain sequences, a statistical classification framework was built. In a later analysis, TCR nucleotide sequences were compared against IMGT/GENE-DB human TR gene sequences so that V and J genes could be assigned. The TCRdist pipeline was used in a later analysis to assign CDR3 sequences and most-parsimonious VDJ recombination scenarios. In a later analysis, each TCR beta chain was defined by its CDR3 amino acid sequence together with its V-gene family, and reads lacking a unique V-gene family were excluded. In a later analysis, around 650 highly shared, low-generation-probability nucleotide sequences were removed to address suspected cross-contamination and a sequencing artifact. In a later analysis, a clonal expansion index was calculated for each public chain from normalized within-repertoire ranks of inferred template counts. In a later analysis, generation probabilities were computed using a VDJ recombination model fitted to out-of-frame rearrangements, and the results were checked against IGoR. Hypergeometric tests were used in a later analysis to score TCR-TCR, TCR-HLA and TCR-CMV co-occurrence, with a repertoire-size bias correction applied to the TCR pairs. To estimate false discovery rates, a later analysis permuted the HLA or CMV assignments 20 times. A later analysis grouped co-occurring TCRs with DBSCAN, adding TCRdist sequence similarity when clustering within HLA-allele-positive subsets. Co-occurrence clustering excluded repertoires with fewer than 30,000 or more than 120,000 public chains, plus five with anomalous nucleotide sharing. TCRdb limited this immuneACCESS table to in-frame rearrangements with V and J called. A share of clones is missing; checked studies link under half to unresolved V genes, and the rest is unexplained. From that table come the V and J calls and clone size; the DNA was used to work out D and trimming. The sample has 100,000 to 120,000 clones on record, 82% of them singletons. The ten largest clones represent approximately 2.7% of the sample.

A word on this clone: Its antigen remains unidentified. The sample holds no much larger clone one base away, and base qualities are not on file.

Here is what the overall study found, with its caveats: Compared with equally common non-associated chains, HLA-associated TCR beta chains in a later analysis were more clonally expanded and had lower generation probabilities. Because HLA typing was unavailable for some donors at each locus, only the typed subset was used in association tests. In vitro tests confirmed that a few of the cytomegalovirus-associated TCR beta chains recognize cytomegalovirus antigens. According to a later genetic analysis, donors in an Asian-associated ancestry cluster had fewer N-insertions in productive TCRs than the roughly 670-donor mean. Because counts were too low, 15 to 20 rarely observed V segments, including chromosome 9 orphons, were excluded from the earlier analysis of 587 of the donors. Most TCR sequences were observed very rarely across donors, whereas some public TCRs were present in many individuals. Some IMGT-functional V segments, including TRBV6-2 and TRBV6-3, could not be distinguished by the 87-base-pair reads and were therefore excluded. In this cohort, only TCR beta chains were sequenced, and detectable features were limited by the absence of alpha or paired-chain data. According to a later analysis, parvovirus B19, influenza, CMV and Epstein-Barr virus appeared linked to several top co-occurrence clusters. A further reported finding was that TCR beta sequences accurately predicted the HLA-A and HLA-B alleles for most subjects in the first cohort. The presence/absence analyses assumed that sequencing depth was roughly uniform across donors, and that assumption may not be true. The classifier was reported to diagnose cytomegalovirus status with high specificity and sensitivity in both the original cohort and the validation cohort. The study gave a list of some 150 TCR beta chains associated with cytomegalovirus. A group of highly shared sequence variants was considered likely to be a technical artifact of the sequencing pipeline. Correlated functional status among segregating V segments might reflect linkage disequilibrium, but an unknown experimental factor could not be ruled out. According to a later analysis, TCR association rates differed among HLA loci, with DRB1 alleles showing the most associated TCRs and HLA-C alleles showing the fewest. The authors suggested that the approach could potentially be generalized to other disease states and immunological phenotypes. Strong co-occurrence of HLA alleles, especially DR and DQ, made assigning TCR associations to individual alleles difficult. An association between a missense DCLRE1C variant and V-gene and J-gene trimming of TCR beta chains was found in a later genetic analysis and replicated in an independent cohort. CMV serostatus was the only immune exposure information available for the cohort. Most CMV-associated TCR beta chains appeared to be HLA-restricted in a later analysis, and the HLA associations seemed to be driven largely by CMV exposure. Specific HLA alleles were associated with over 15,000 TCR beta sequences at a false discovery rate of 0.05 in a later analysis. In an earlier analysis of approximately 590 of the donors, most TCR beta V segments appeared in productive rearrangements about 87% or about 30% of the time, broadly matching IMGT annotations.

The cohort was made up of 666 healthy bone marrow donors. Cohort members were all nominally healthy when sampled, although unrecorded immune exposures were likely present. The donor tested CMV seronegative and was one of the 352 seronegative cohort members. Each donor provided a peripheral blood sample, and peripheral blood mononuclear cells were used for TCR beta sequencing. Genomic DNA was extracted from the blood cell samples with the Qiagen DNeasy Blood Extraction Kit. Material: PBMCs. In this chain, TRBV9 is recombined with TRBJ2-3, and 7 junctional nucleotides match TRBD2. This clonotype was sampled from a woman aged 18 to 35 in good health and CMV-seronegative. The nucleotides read TGTGCCAGCAGCGTAGACAGTCGGGGGGCAGATACGCAGTATTTT. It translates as CASSVDSRGADTQYF.